A single sample gave rise to the 17 T cell receptor beta chains below, sequenced in a study of T cells after yellow fever vaccination. TCRdb reanalysed the 5' RACE reads using MiXCR and keeps one entry per CDR3 protein. The data hold about 320,000 distinct CDR3 sequences, with around 11% observed a single time. The sample in question was CD4+ T cells sorted from PBMCs, obtained 45 days after the yellow fever booster vaccination. These receptors were taken from a man aged 18-30 years who received the YFV17D yellow fever vaccine.

The V and J genes are TRBV5-5 and TRBJ2-5; 8 positions match TRBD2. This CDR3 has 17 residues. From germline, CDR1 is SGHKS and CDR2 YYEKEE (reference sequence). V shed 4 bases and J 10 bases; nucleotides not matched to a gene: 21. CDR3 residues: CASSARVVRGAREGQYF. The CDR3 nucleotides are TGTGCCAGCAGCGCTCGGGTGGTGCGGGGGGCAAGAGAGGGCCAGTACTTC.

CDR3 sequence: CASTSRQGIEQYF. The DNA for the CDR3 is TGTGCCTCGACGTCGCGACAGGGGATCGAGCAGTACTTC. The chain carries TRBV2 and TRBJ2-7; 8 bases map to TRBD1. The CDR3 has 13 amino acids. Losses at the gene ends were 11 bases for V and 6 bases for J; bases not matched to a gene: 12. In germline, CDR1 is SNHLY, CDR2 FYNNEI.

The sample holds a few counts of this clonotype. The junction differs from germline at one of its ends, possibly a read error. The genes are TRBV7-7 and TRBJ2-5; possibly TRBD1 for D (6 bases). Germline CDR1 SSHAT, CDR2 FNYEAQ (reference sequence). This CDR3 spans 13 amino acids. The CDR3 DNA is TGTGCTAGCAGCCAGGACAGCTCGGAGACCCAGTACTTC. It translates to CASSQDSSETQYF.

This sequence joins TRBV27 and TRBJ2-5; D gene ambiguous. This CDR3 contains 13 residues. The germline gives CDR1 MNHEY, CDR2 SMNVEV (reference sequence). V was clipped by 2 bases and J by 5 bases, with 9 bases between them. In DNA, the CDR3 is TGTGCCAGCAGTTTAAGGGCCACGGAGACCCAGTACTTC. It translates to CASSLRATETQYF.

In its sample, this clonotype was seen a few times. CDR3 sequence (DNA): TGTGCCAGCAGCTTCCAGCCGGGGGCGAACACCGGGGAGCTGTTTTTT. Protein product: CASSFQPGANTGELFF. This sequence joins TRBV7-3 and TRBJ2-2, with D possibly matching TRBD2 (6 bases). Germline loops: CDR1 SGHTA, CDR2 FQGTGA. This CDR3 region has 16 residues. Trimming cost V 3 bases and J 0 bases, with 11 bases left between them.

This clonotype occurred a few times. The chain joins TRBV24-1 to TRBJ2-3, with D uncertain. V was pared by 9 bases and J by 2 bases, with 11 bases between. This CDR3 region has 13 residues. In germline, CDR1 is KGHDR, CDR2 SFDVKD. CDR3 coding DNA: TGTGCCACCGGGGAAGGAGCCACAGATACGCAGTATTTT. This translates into CATGEGATDTQYF.

This clonotype has just a few counts. The chain is built from TRBV12-3 or TRBV12-4 and TRBJ2-3, with D perhaps matching TRBD1 or TRBD2 (5 bases each). This CDR3 has 14 amino acids. Deletions cut 5 bases from V and 6 bases from J, with 15 bases between. CDR3 protein: CASSPRGPRDTQYF. In DNA, the CDR3 is TGTGCCAGCAGTCCCCGGGGCCCCCGGGATACGCAGTATTTT.

This clonotype occurred a few times. This chain joins TRBV7-2 and TRBJ1-5; D gene uncertain. Trimming took 5 bases from V and 6 from J, leaving 8 bases between them. Germline loops: CDR1 SGHTA, CDR2 FQGNSA. The CDR3 has 12 amino acids. DNA for the CDR3: TGTGCCAGCAGCGCCGTGGGTCAGCCCCAGCATTTT. Translated, it gives CASSAVGQPQHF. Full variable domain (remainder filled in from reference TRBV7-2 and TRBJ1-5): GAGVSQSPSNKVTEKGKDVELRCDPISGHTALYWYRQSLGQGLEFLIYFQGNSAPDKSGLPSDRFSAERTGGSVSTLTIQRTQQEDSAVYLCASSAVGQPQHFGDGTRLSIL.

This chain joins TRBV3-1 and TRBJ1-5; D remains ambiguous. The CDR3 spans 15 residues. The germline V and J ends were trimmed by 3 bases and 3 bases, with 12 bases remaining between them. Per the germline V gene, CDR1 is LGHDT and CDR2 is YNNKEL (reference sequence). CDR3 DNA sequence: TGTGCCAGCAGCCAGGGCCCGATGGACAATCAGCCCCAGCATTTT. Encoded protein: CASSQGPMDNQPQHF.

This clonotype has ten or more counts. The chain's CDR3 is CASNFLGGQETQYF. The CDR3 nucleotides are TGTGCCAGCAACTTCTTGGGGGGCCAAGAGACCCAGTACTTC. The V and J genes are TRBV12-3 or TRBV12-4 and TRBJ2-5, with D maybe TRBD2 (6 bases). Trimming cost V 7 bases and J 1 base, with 13 bases left between them. The CDR3 loop spans 14 amino acids.

The CDR3 DNA reads as TGTGCCAGCTCACCGACCGGACAGTCCTACGAGCAGTACTTC. Protein sequence: CASSPTGQSYEQYF. V is TRBV18 and J is TRBJ2-7, with a weak D call TRBD1 (6 bases). The CDR3 is 14 amino acids. V shed 3 bases and J shed 1 base, with 10 bases lying between them. Germline V lookup: CDR1 KGHSH, CDR2 LQKENI.

The sample holds many counts of this clonotype. This rearrangement joins TRBV6-1 to TRBJ2-1, with 7 bases matching TRBD2. The CDR3 spans 15 residues. V was pared by 2 bases and J by 7 bases, with 8 bases of the junction left unmatched. Germline V gene lookup returns CDR1 MNHNS and CDR2 SASEGT. For the CDR3, the DNA is TGTGCCAGCAGTGAACAGACTAGCCGTGGGAATGAGCAGTTCTTC. Translation gives CASSEQTSRGNEQFF.

The chain recombines TRBV5-4 with TRBJ2-1, with 11 bases that match TRBD2. CDR1 is SGHNT and CDR2 is YYREEE in the germline V gene (reference sequence). V trimming: 4 bases; J trimming: 10 bases; junction bases outside the gene matches: 7. This CDR3 has 14 amino acids. The CDR3 protein is CASSLSGGAGEQFF. CDR3 in DNA: TGTGCCAGCAGCCTTAGCGGGGGGGCAGGGGAGCAGTTCTTC.

This clonotype appeared a few times. The chain has TRBV6-6 and TRBJ2-1; D possibly corresponds to TRBD2 (6 bases). The CDR3 length is 15 residues. V gave up 3 bases and J gave up 7 bases, with 16 bases separating them. Germline CDR1 reads MNHNY; CDR2 reads SVGAGI (reference sequence). The CDR3 reads CASSYAATRTNEQFF. In DNA, the CDR3 is TGTGCCAGCAGTTATGCGGCGACTAGGACTAATGAGCAGTTCTTC.

The chain links TRBV10-1 to TRBJ2-5, with D unclear. The V gene's germline CDR1 is WNHNN and CDR2 SYGVQD (reference sequence). Trimming stripped 0 bases from V and 5 bases from J, with 16 bases between. This CDR3 spans 16 amino acids. Here the CDR3 reads CASSESPRVWLETQYF. DNA of the CDR3: TGCGCCAGCAGTGAGTCGCCAAGGGTCTGGCTGGAGACCCAGTACTTC.

This clonotype has more than one count but fewer than ten. This chain uses TRBV6-2 or TRBV6-3 with TRBJ2-3; D is ambiguous. The CDR3 contains 16 residues. Germline values: CDR1 MNHEY, CDR2 SVGEGT. Trimming pared 2 bases from V and 3 bases from J, leaving 15 bases between. The DNA of the CDR3 is TGTGCCAGCAGTTACCCCCCTCTTCTGCCGACAGATACGCAGTATTTT. Its translation: CASSYPPLLPTDTQYF.

This clonotype was observed a few times. As DNA, the CDR3 is TGTGCCAGCAATCCGACAGGGTATATGGTGGATGAGCAGTTCTTC. Translating gives CASNPTGYMVDEQFF. V usage is TRBV6-1 and J usage is TRBJ2-1; 7 bases are a match to TRBD1. Germline-derived CDR1 and CDR2 are MNHNS and SASEGT. V trimming: 7 bases; J trimming: 8 bases; junction bases outside the gene matches: 14. The CDR3 is 15 residues long.